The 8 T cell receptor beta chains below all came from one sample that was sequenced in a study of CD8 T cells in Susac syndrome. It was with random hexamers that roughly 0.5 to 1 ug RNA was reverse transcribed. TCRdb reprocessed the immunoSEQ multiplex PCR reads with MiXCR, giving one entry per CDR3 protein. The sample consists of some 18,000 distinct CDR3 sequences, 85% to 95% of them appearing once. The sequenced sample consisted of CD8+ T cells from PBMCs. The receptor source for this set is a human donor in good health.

The CDR3 DNA reads TGTGCCAGCAGCTTCTCCGGACAGGGGGCAAAGATCTACGAGCAGTACTTC. Its protein is CASSFSGQGAKIYEQYF. This chain connects TRBV5-6 to TRBJ2-7; 11 bases map to TRBD1. CDR1 and CDR2 (germline): SGHDT, YYEEEE. CDR3 length: 17 residues. Trimming cost V 2 bases and J 3 bases; bases outside gene matches: 10.

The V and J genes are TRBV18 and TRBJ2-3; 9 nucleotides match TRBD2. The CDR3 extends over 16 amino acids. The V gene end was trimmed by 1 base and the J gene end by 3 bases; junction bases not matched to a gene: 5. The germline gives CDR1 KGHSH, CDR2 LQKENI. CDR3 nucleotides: TGTGCCAGCTCACCACTCGGAGCGGGAGGAACAGATACGCAGTATTTT. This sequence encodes CASSPLGAGGTDTQYF.

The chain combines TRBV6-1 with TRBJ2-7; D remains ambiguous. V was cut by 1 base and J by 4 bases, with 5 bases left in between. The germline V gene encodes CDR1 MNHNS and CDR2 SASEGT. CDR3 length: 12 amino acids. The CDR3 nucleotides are TGTGCCAGCAGTGAAGGAGGTTACGAGCAGTACGTC. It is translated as CASSEGGYEQYV.

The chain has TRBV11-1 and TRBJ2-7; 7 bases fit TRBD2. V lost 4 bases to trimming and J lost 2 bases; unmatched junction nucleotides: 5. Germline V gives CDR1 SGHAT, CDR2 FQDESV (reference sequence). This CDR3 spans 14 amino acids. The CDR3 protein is CASSWGSGTYEQYV. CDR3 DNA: TGTGCCAGCAGCTGGGGGAGCGGGACCTACGAGCAGTACGTC.

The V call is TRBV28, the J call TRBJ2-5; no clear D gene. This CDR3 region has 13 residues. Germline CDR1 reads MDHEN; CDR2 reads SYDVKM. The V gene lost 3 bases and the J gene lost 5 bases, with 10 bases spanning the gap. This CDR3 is CASSLASSETQYF. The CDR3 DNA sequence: TGTGCCAGCAGTTTGGCCAGTTCCGAGACCCAGTACTTC.

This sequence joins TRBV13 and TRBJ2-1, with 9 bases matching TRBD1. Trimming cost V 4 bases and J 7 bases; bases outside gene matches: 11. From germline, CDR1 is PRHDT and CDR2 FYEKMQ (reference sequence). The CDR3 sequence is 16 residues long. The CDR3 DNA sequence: TGTGCCAGCAGCTGGGAGGACAGGGGAGGTTGGAATGAGCAGTTCTTC. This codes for CASSWEDRGGWNEQFF. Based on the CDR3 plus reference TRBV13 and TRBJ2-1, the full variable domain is AAGVIQSPRHLIKEKRETATLKCYPIPRHDTVYWYQQGPGQDPQFLISFYEKMQSDKGSIPDRFSAQQFSDYHSELNMSSLELGDSALYFCASSWEDRGGWNEQFFGPGTRLTVL.

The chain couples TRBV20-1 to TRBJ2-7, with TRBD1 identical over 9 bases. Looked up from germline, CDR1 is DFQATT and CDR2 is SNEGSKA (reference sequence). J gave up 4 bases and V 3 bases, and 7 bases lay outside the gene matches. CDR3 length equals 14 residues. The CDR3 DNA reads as TGCAGTGCTAGGTCGGGACAGGGTGTTTACGAGCAGTACTTC. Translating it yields CSARSGQGVYEQYF.

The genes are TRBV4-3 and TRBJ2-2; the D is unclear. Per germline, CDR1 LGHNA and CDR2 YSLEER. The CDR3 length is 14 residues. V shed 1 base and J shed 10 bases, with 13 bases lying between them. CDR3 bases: TGCGCCAGCAGCCAAGTATCCAGCTCCGAGGAGCTGTTTTTT. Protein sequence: CASSQVSSSEELFF.